This T cell receptor (beta chain) was found in a study of radiation and T cells in renal cell carcinoma. This clone has just a few counts. Its antigen is not identified. The data were produced by immunoSEQ multiplex PCR, yet TCRdb's version contains in-frame clones alone and is incomplete. The top ten clones hold 1.9% of a sample with roughly 120,000 clones, approximately 80% of them seen once. Time point specified: blood 2 weeks post-SBRT. Treatment noted: 15 Gy SBRT to primary tumor, nephrectomy 4 weeks later. Radiation-treated patients gave blood at baseline, week 2 and week 4. This renal cell carcinoma was of the clear cell type. The CDR3 has 14 residues. Germline V gives CDR1 LNHDA, CDR2 SQIVND (reference sequence). V was cut by 6 bases and J by 6 bases, with 15 bases left in between. General observations from the study: In blood, top tumor clones expanded by 2 weeks, shrinking by 4. Pretreatment tumor biopsies were lacking, so baseline clonotypes are unknown.

This TCR was recovered from a woman aged 55-70 years with renal cell carcinoma. The V gene is TRBV19, the J gene TRBJ2-1, with D possibly TRBD2 on 7 matching bases. The specimen comprised blood, sampled from a patient whose treatment included radiotherapy and nephrectomy. CDR3 residues: CASRTLGGRNEQFF. In DNA form, the CDR3 reads TGTGCCAGTAGGACTCTGGGGGGGCGCAATGAGCAGTTCTTC.